This TCR beta chain comes out of a study of blood T cell repertoires in COVID-19. About the study: Sites in the United States, Italy and Spain provided acute and convalescent COVID-19 samples. PBMCs, B-cell-depleted T cells, or T cells were the source of the cDNA or gDNA that made up the material.

In the source study's methods: Amplification with reference gene primers provided the estimates of nucleated cell counts. The protocol was immunoSEQ multiplex PCR, while the TCRdb copy is restricted to in-frame clones and leaves out a portion. V and J calls and clone size follow that table, whereas D and trimming were derived from the DNA. The sample carries 45,000 to 55,000 clones, around 84% recorded once. This CDR3 is built from 14 residues. From germline, CDR1 is DFQATT and CDR2 SNEGSKA (reference sequence). Germline trimming cut 3 bases from V and 6 bases from J; bases unmatched to any gene: 8. The specimen was peripheral blood. The V gene is TRBV20-1, the J gene TRBJ2-3, with 8 positions matching TRBD1. This TCR was sampled from a man between 65 and 85 years old with active COVID-19. CDR3 bases: TGCAGTGCTAGTACGACAGGGGCGAGGGATACGCAGTATTTT. Protein: CSASTTGARDTQYF.